This T cell receptor beta chain was found in a study of T cell repertoires in cytomegalovirus infection. The overall study: Recently identified HLA-C-restricted and well-studied HLA-B-restricted CMV epitopes were used. Shared public TCR beta signatures pointed to both CMV infection and a matching HLA type.

TCRdb fed the reads into MiXCR, producing one record per CDR3 protein. In the table there are some 920,000 distinct CDR3 sequences, approximately 30% of which are singletons. Concerning this clonotype itself: Antigen unknown.

The study, taken as a whole, reports: Dominant in the ex vivo response were TCR beta clonotypes restricted by HLA-C and specific for CMV.

The specimen was cultured CD8+ T cells from PBMCs, collected from culture after CMV antigen stimulation. This TCR was sampled from a human donor in good health (CMV status not recorded). Some clones in this sample may be carry-over from other donors' samples.

CDR3 protein: CAISELGSSYEQYF. The CDR3 DNA reads as TGTGCCATCAGTGAACTGGGTAGCTCCTACGAGCAGTACTTC. The V and J genes are TRBV10-3 and TRBJ2-7, with D unresolved. V was trimmed by 3 bases and J by 0 bases, leaving 9 bases between them. In germline, CDR1 is ENHRY, CDR2 SYGVKD. This CDR3 has 14 amino acids.